This TCR beta chain came from a study of post-analysis software for immune sequencing data. Whole-study context: Relapsing-remitting, secondary progressive and progressive-relapsing courses of multiple sclerosis were included.

Unique molecular identifiers had been added to the TCR beta cDNA libraries. TCRdb fed the PCR reads into MiXCR, producing one record per CDR3 protein. The sample shows hundreds of thousands of distinct CDR3 sequences, under 70% of them seen only once. Notes on this clonotype: Its antigen is unknown.

The study's findings and limits: Patients carried several TRBV segments more frequently than controls did, and TRBV5-6, TRBV5-1 and TRBV20-1 were among them. Analysis by F measure revealed that same-batch samples clustered strongly together.

The CDR3 contains 15 residues. V lost 3 bases, J lost 3 bases, and 6 bases stayed unmatched. Germline CDR1 and CDR2: SGHDN and FVKESK. The rearrangement uses TRBV14 and TRBJ2-7, with TRBD1 identical over 9 bases. Sequenced material: blood. The clonotype comes from a girl aged 10 to 17 with multiple sclerosis. The CDR3: CASSQVGGQGYEQYF. The CDR3 DNA reads as TGTGCCAGCAGCCAGGTGGGGGGACAGGGCTACGAGCAGTACTTC.